Listed here are 23 T cell receptor beta chains from one sample, sequenced in a study of shared clonotypes between healthy human individuals. TCRdb's table, derived via immunoSEQ multiplex PCR, lists solely in-frame clones and lacks some. The top ten hold roughly 56% of the sample, which has 70,000 to 95,000 clones, around 57% seen once. The sample taken for sequencing was memory CD8+ T cells sorted from blood. Subset specified: CD45RO+ cells pooled with CCR7-negative TemRA cells. Every receptor here comes from a man aged 25-45 years in good health.

The J gene is TRBJ2-1, the V gene TRBV4-1; D is unclear. V shed 7 bases and J shed 10 bases, with 5 bases lying between them. CDR3 length: 9 residues. CDR1 is MGHRA, CDR2 YSYEKL, per germline. CDR3 nucleotide sequence: TGCGCCAGCATGGTGGAGCAGTTCTTC. It specifies CASMVEQFF.

A note on this clone: One base separates it from a far larger clone, so it is likely a read error. Other DNA sequences in the sample encode the same CDR3. The rearrangement joins TRBV5-1 to TRBJ2-7, with 7 bases matching TRBD1. V shed 5 bases, J shed 6 bases, and the junction held 5 bases outside the gene matches. Germline loops: CDR1 SGHRS, CDR2 YFSETQ. The length of the CDR3 is 12 residues. The CDR3 DNA sequence: TGCGCCAGCAGACAGGGGCTCCGCGAGCAGTACTTC. It specifies CASRQGLREQYF.

This sequence joins TRBV27 and TRBJ2-1; the match to TRBD2 covers 10 bases. The CDR3 covers 16 residues. The J segment lost 6 bases and the V segment lost 5 bases, leaving 10 bases of the junction unmatched. The germline CDR1 and CDR2 sequences are MNHEY and SMNVEV (reference sequence). The CDR3 is CASSPSGSFLLNEQFF. CDR3 nucleotide sequence: TGTGCCAGCAGTCCTAGCGGGAGTTTTCTCCTCAATGAGCAGTTCTTC.

CDR3 nucleotide sequence: TGTGCCAGCAGCGCCGGGGTAGCGGGCAATGAGCAGTTCTTC. It is translated as CASSAGVAGNEQFF. This chain joins TRBV28 and TRBJ2-1; TRBD2 matches 7 bases. The germline V gene has CDR1 MDHEN and CDR2 SYDVKM. The V and J ends lost 6 bases and 6 bases, in that order; junction bases with no gene match: 8. The CDR3 has 14 amino acids.

This chain connects TRBV4-1 to TRBJ2-1; the match to TRBD2 covers 8 bases. V trimming: 4 bases; J trimming: 3 bases; junction bases outside the gene matches: 20. Germline V gene lookup returns CDR1 MGHRA and CDR2 YSYEKL. The CDR3 is made up of 20 amino acids. Written as DNA, the CDR3 is TGCGCCAGCAGCCCTAAGGGTAGCGGGACAACCGGGGCCTTCTACAATGAGCAGTTCTTC. Translated: CASSPKGSGTTGAFYNEQFF.

Comments on this clone: Sequence at one end of the junction differs from germline and may be a read error. The V gene is TRBV20-1, the J gene TRBJ2-3, with D hard to call. The CDR3 spans 11 residues. Germline-derived CDR1 and CDR2 are DFQATT and SNEGSKA (reference sequence). CDR3 sequence reads: CSARVTDTQYF. The CDR3 DNA is TGCAGTGCCAGAGTCACAGATACGCAGTATTTT.

Here the CDR3 DNA reads TGTGCCACCGGGCTTTGGAGTTGGGATGAGCAGTTCTTC. This encodes CATGLWSWDEQFF. This chain links TRBV10-3 with TRBJ2-1; D is uncertain. Germline V CDR1 and CDR2: ENHRY, SYGVKD. The CDR3 extends over 13 amino acids. Trimming took 10 bases from V and 8 from J, leaving 18 bases between them.

The J gene is TRBJ2-2, the V gene TRBV6-5; D unclear. V lost 6 bases and J lost 1, with 6 bases in between. The germline V gene encodes CDR1 MNHEY and CDR2 SVGAGI. CDR3 length: 13 residues. The CDR3 DNA reads TGTGCCAGCAGGAGAAAGAACACCGGGGAGCTGTTTTTT. Protein sequence: CASRRKNTGELFF.

The chain carries TRBV27 and TRBJ2-1, with D perhaps TRBD1 (6 bases). Trimming left V 5 bases short and J 4 bases short, with 27 bases between. CDR1 is MNHEY, CDR2 SMNVEV, per germline (reference sequence). This CDR3 comprises 19 residues. Here the CDR3 reads CASSRPGVAFSGPYNEQFF. CDR3 bases: TGTGCCAGCAGTCGACCAGGGGTGGCCTTCTCCGGGCCTTACAATGAGCAGTTCTTC.

This sequence joins TRBV7-9 and TRBJ2-2; 9 nucleotides align to TRBD2. Trimming cost V 11 bases and J 4 bases; bases outside gene matches: 17. This CDR3 is built from 17 residues. Per germline, CDR1 SEHNR and CDR2 FQNEAQ (reference sequence). In DNA form, the CDR3 reads TGTGCCCTACAATCGGAGGCTAGCGGGATGGTCACCGGGGAGCTGTTTTTT. Translation: CALQSEASGMVTGELFF.

This clone was counted between two and nine times. The rearrangement links TRBV7-7 to TRBJ2-2, with 10 bases fitting TRBD2. This CDR3 has 17 amino acids. V was clipped by 1 base and J by 3 bases; unmatched bases: 5. Germline V gene lookup returns CDR1 SSHAT and CDR2 FNYEAQ (reference sequence). The CDR3 DNA follows: TGTGCCAGCAGCTTAGAGGCTAGCGGGAGTTACACCGGGGAGCTGTTTTTT. Translation: CASSLEASGSYTGELFF.

This clone was seen a handful of times. This sequence joins TRBV14 and TRBJ1-2; D is perhaps TRBD1 (6 bases). Germline CDR1 SGHDN, CDR2 FVKESK. The CDR3 length is 14 residues. The V and J ends lost 4 bases and 6 bases respectively, with 15 bases between them. The CDR3: CASSPYHQGHGYTF. The CDR3 region has the DNA TGTGCCAGCAGCCCTTATCACCAGGGGCATGGCTACACCTTC.

The rearrangement uses TRBV28 and TRBJ2-7, with D tentatively TRBD2 (6 bases). Looked up from germline, CDR1 is MDHEN and CDR2 is SYDVKM. The CDR3 spans 14 residues. V shed 6 bases and J shed 1 base, with 13 bases lying between them. CDR3 sequence: CASRLLGSSYEQYF. CDR3 DNA: TGTGCCAGCAGGCTACTCGGGAGTTCCTACGAGCAGTACTTC.

The CDR3 is CATSRDIGQHEAFF. CDR3 coding DNA: TGTGCCACCAGCAGAGATATTGGGCAGCATGAAGCTTTCTTT. The chain carries TRBV15 and TRBJ1-1; D is unclear. The germline V gene has CDR1 LNHNV and CDR2 YYDKDF (reference sequence). Trimming stripped 0 bases from V and 7 bases from J, with 12 bases between. This CDR3 contains 14 residues.

This clone was recorded a few times. The V gene is TRBV4-1, the J gene TRBJ2-7, with D perhaps TRBD2 (7 bases). Germline V gene data show CDR1 as MGHRA and CDR2 as YSYEKL. Trimming pared 3 bases from V and 1 base from J, leaving 13 bases between. The CDR3 consists of 15 residues. CDR3 DNA sequence: TGCGCCAGCAGCCAGGAGGGAGGGGGTTCCTACGAGCAGTACTTC. This gives the protein CASSQEGGGSYEQYF.

This chain links TRBV2 with TRBJ2-1; 11 nucleotides line up with TRBD1. The CDR3 has 18 residues. Germline values: CDR1 SNHLY, CDR2 FYNNEI. Losses at the gene ends were 6 bases for V and 8 bases for J; bases not matched to a gene: 18. CDR3 DNA: TGTGCCAGCAGCGGGACAGGGGGTGCTAGCGGGACTAACCATGAGCAGTTCTTC. Translated, it gives CASSGTGGASGTNHEQFF.

The genes are TRBV29-1 and TRBJ2-1; 10 bases are shared with TRBD2. The germline CDR1 and CDR2 sequences are SQVTM and ANQGSEA. J gave up 1 base and V 3 bases, and 3 bases lay outside the gene matches. The CDR3 consists of 15 residues. The CDR3 protein is CSVEGLAISYNEQFF. The CDR3 DNA is TGCAGCGTTGAGGGACTAGCGATTTCCTACAATGAGCAGTTCTTC.

J is TRBJ2-7 and V is TRBV25-1; tentatively, D is TRBD2 (5 bases). Germline V gene data show CDR1 as MGHDK and CDR2 as SYGVNS. CDR3 length: 18 amino acids. The V and J ends lost 3 bases and 7 bases respectively, with 28 bases between them. The CDR3 here is CASSDPGYDSLTTREQYF. CDR3 sequence (DNA): TGTGCCAGCAGTGATCCGGGGTATGATAGCCTTACTACTCGGGAGCAGTACTTC.

The chain has TRBV10-2 and TRBJ2-2, with D unresolved. Germline V CDR1 and CDR2: WSHSY, SAAADI. The CDR3 loop spans 12 amino acids. Trimming left V 2 bases short and J 8 bases short, with 6 bases between. The CDR3 region has the DNA TGCGCCAGCAGTGAGGAGACTGGGGAGCTGTTTTTT. As protein: CASSEETGELFF.

This chain links TRBV28 with TRBJ2-7; D gene unclear. The CDR3 is 12 residues long. The ends were cut back, 8 bases at V and 1 base at J, with 9 bases in the middle. Germline V gene data show CDR1 as MDHEN and CDR2 as SYDVKM. CDR3 amino acids: CASGYDSYEQYF. The CDR3 bases are TGTGCCAGCGGGTACGATTCCTACGAGCAGTACTTC.

In this sample, this clone turned up many times. The genes are TRBV4-3 and TRBJ2-1; weak D call: TRBD1 (5 bases). Trimming left V 3 bases short and J 0 bases short, with 9 bases between. The CDR3 loop spans 15 amino acids. Germline assignment: CDR1 LGHNA and CDR2 YSLEER. DNA for the CDR3: TGCGCCAGCAGCCATCCCGACAGCTCCTACAATGAGCAGTTCTTC. Translation: CASSHPDSSYNEQFF.

Only a few counts were recorded for this clone. The chain is built from TRBV6-6 and TRBJ2-7, with a possible D match to TRBD2 (6 bases). The CDR3 consists of 14 residues. The V end was cut by 4 bases, the J end by 3 bases, with 13 bases between. Germline V gene sequence: CDR1 MNHNY, CDR2 SVGAGI (reference sequence). CDR3 sequence: CASSSYRESYEQYF. For the CDR3, the DNA is TGTGCCAGCAGTTCCTACCGGGAGAGCTACGAGCAGTACTTC.

For this clone: A far larger clone is one base from this, pointing to a likely read error. This sequence joins TRBV9 and TRBJ2-3, with unresolved D. Germline V CDR1 and CDR2: SGDLS, YYNGEE. Trimming left V 4 bases short and J 2 bases short, with 5 bases between. This CDR3 is built from 12 residues. The CDR3 loop reads CASSPNTDTQYF. Written as DNA, the CDR3 is TGTGCCAGCAGCCCTAACACAGATACGCAGTATTTT. The variable domain in full, with the rest retrieved from reference TRBV9 and TRBJ2-3, is DSGVTQTPKHLITATGQRVTLRCSPRSGDLSVYWYQQSLDQGLQFLIQYYNGEERAKGNILERFSAQQFPDLHSELNLSSLELGDSALYFCASSPNTDTQYFGPGTRLTVL.